This TCR beta chain was recorded in a study of blood T cell repertoires in COVID-19. Turning to the study itself: The United States, Italy and Spain were the sources of the acute and convalescent COVID-19 samples. T cells, B-cell-depleted T cells, or PBMCs provided the cDNA or gDNA that served as material.

After removal of 2 bases from V and 6 bases from J, the junction contained 2 bases not matched to a gene. Germline CDR1 reads MDHEN; CDR2 reads SYDVKM. The CDR3 consists of 14 residues. As processed by the authors: How many nucleated cells were present was estimated from reference gene primer amplification. Only in-frame clones appear in the TCRdb table, and some are missing; sequencing was by immunoSEQ multiplex PCR. Clone size and V and J calls were adopted from that table, with D and trimming inferred from the DNA. The repertoire consists of about 370,000 clones, with roughly nine tenths occurring once and the leading ten covering around 3%.

Sequenced: peripheral blood. This chain uses TRBV28 with TRBJ1-4; 8 positions match TRBD1. This clonotype was sampled from a woman aged 30 to 39 with COVID-19, enrolled during active disease. The CDR3: CASSLLTGDEKLFF. The CDR3 region has the DNA TGTGCCAGCAGTTTACTGACAGGGGATGAAAAACTGTTTTTT.